These T cell receptor beta chains were read from a single sample in a study of blood T cells in healthy people across ages. TCRdb used MiXCR to reprocess the 5' RACE reads, holding one entry per CDR3 protein. Altogether some 930,000 distinct CDR3 sequences are present, approximately 32% being singletons, with the ten largest covering around 9.6%. These data are also associated with another study on T cells of mothers and their children.

Sample: blood. The receptors shown here come from a middle-aged woman in good health. Each CDR3 is given with its conserved first and last residue. The D gene is left open where the match is weak. Clone size is shown for a subset of rows, as once, few, many or a class of expanded clone.

size | length | D | J | V | DNA | CDR3
once | 19 | - | TRBJ1-1 | TRBV12-3/TRBV12-4 | TGTGCCAGCAGTTTAATTTGGGAGGGGAATGAAGGGATGAACACTGAAGCTTTCTTT | CASSLIWEGNEGMNTEAFF
- | 15 | - | TRBJ2-2 | TRBV24-1 | TGTGCCACCAGTGGGGAACAGGGAAACACCGGGGAGCTGTTTTTT | CATSGEQGNTGELFF
few | 15 | TRBD2 | TRBJ2-3 | TRBV9 | TGTGCCAGCAGCGCCCTATTTACTAGCGCAGATACGCAGTATTTT | CASSALFTSADTQYF
- | 16 | - | TRBJ1-6 | TRBV28 | TGTGCCAGCCTCGGGACCGGGGGTTCCTATAATTCACCCCTCCACTTT | CASLGTGGSYNSPLHF
- | 18 | TRBD2 | TRBJ2-1 | TRBV7-2 | TGTGCCAGCAGCTTAGCGCGCGGGGGGATGAGCTCCTACAATGAGCAGTTCTTC | CASSLARGGMSSYNEQFF
- | 14 | TRBD1 | TRBJ2-5 | TRBV3-1 | TGTGCCAGCAGTGAAGGACAGGGGATCGAGACCCAGTACTTC | CASSEGQGIETQYF
- | 14 | - | TRBJ1-4 | TRBV5-1 | TGCGCCAGCAGCCCCGGGGGAGGTAATGAAAAACTGTTTTTT | CASSPGGGNEKLFF
many | 15 | - | TRBJ2-3 | TRBV20-1 | TGCAGTGCTAGAGTACGCGGATTTAGCACAGATACGCAGTATTTT | CSARVRGFSTDTQYF
few | 13 | - | TRBJ2-7 | TRBV4-3 | TGCGCCAGCAGCCAAACGCCAGAATACGAGCAGTACTTC | CASSQTPEYEQYF
- | 16 | TRBD2 | TRBJ2-3 | TRBV27 | TGTGCCAGCCGACCAGCGGGGGGGCGGAATACAGATACGCAGTATTTT | CASRPAGGRNTDTQYF
few | 13 | - | TRBJ2-7 | TRBV19 | TGTGCCAGTAGTATATTCAGCAGGGAGGAGCAGTACTTC | CASSIFSREEQYF
many | 15 | TRBD1 | TRBJ2-1 | TRBV24-1 | TGTGCCACCAGTGAACCGGGACAGGGATACAATGAGCAGTTCTTC | CATSEPGQGYNEQFF
- | 15 | TRBD2 | TRBJ2-5 | TRBV13 | TGTGCCAGCAGCTTCCTAGCGGGGGGTGCGGAGACCCAGTACTTC | CASSFLAGGAETQYF
- | 12 | TRBD1 | TRBJ1-2 | TRBV5-5 | TGTGCCAGCAGCGAGGACAGGGATGGCTACACCTTC | CASSEDRDGYTF
- | 12 | TRBD1 | TRBJ2-3 | TRBV20-1 | TGCAGCGGGGACAGATTCACAGATACGCAGTATTTT | CSGDRFTDTQYF
- | 13 | TRBD1 | TRBJ1-1 | TRBV20-1 | TGCAGTACTCGACAGGGGGCGCGAACTGAAGCTTTCTTT | CSTRQGARTEAFF
- | 15 | TRBD2 | TRBJ2-3 | TRBV28 | TGTGCCAGCAGTTTATGGACTAGCGGGGCAGATACGCAGTATTTT | CASSLWTSGADTQYF
many | 12 | - | TRBJ1-1 | TRBV20-1 | TGCAGTGCTAGTCCACTCAACACTGAAGCTTTCTTT | CSASPLNTEAFF
- | 14 | - | TRBJ1-1 | TRBV28 | TGTGCCAGCACCGGGGACCTAATGAACACTGAAGCTTTCTTT | CASTGDLMNTEAFF
few | 15 | TRBD1 | TRBJ2-5 | TRBV7-2 | TGTGCCAGCAGCTTAGGGAGGACAGGGAGAGAGACCCAGTACTTC | CASSLGRTGRETQYF
many | 14 | - | TRBJ2-1 | TRBV28 | TGTGCCAGCTTTACGAGTAGCTCCTACAATGAGCAGTTCTTC | CASFTSSSYNEQFF
- | 14 | - | TRBJ2-1 | TRBV29-1 | TGCAGCGTCGACCCGCGGCGGGGCTTCAATGAGCAGTTCTTC | CSVDPRRGFNEQFF
once | 13 | - | TRBJ1-2 | TRBV20-1 | TGCAGTGCTAGAGCGGTGATTGAGGGTGGCTACACCTTC | CSARAVIEGGYTF
many | 17 | - | TRBJ2-1 | TRBV4-3 | TGCGCCAGCAGCCAAGATCTTTTGGGGGGCGTATTCGATGAGCAGTTCTTC | CASSQDLLGGVFDEQFF
- | 15 | TRBD1 | TRBJ2-1 | TRBV13 | TGTGCCAGCAGCTTATTCAGGGGGCGGGACAATGAGCAGTTCTTC | CASSLFRGRDNEQFF
- | 13 | TRBD1 | TRBJ2-7 | TRBV20-1 | TGCAGTGCGTTACAGGGGGCTCTGTACGAGCAGTACTTC | CSALQGALYEQYF
- | 16 | TRBD1 | TRBJ1-6 | TRBV4-1 | TGCGCCAGCAGCCTTGGACAGGGGGTCTCTAATTCACCCCTCCACTTT | CASSLGQGVSNSPLHF
- | 14 | TRBD1 | TRBJ1-2 | TRBV29-1 | TGCAGCGTTGACCTCCCAGACAGGGGAGGGGGCTACACCTTC | CSVDLPDRGGGYTF
- | 14 | - | TRBJ1-5 | TRBV24-1 | TGTGCCACCAGTCACCCCGAAGGTTCAGAGACCCAGCATTTT | CATSHPEGSETQHF
many | 12 | - | TRBJ2-1 | TRBV20-1 | TGCAGTGCCGACTCCGGGCCCCTAGAGCAGTTCTTC | CSADSGPLEQFF
- | 15 | TRBD1 | TRBJ1-1 | TRBV14 | TGTGCCAGCAGCCGATCGGGACAGGGGGTCACTGAAGCTTTCTTT | CASSRSGQGVTEAFF
- | 13 | - | TRBJ2-6 | TRBV14 | TGTGCCAGCAGCCCAGGAGAGGCCAACGTCCTGACTTTC | CASSPGEANVLTF
- | 15 | - | TRBJ2-3 | TRBV7-2 | TGTGCCAGCAGCTTAATGGGGGGATACACAGGTACGCAGTATTTT | CASSLMGGYTGTQYF
many | 12 | - | TRBJ2-5 | TRBV29-1 | TGCAGCGTTGAAATCGGTGGGGAGACCCAGTACTTC | CSVEIGGETQYF
many | 13 | TRBD2 | TRBJ2-7 | TRBV27 | TGTGCCAGCTGTGATGGGGGGGGGAACGAGCAGTACTTC | CASCDGGGNEQYF
few | 14 | - | TRBJ2-1 | TRBV20-1 | TGCAGTGCTAGAGATCTTAAGGTATCCTACGAGCAGTTCTTC | CSARDLKVSYEQFF
- | 15 | - | TRBJ2-5 | TRBV28 | TGTGCCAGCAGCCGAAGACTAAACCACCAAGAGACCCAGTACTTC | CASSRRLNHQETQYF
many | 13 | - | TRBJ2-3 | TRBV12-3/TRBV12-4 | TGTGCCAGCAGTGGGCTAGGCGGGTATACGCAGTATTTT | CASSGLGGYTQYF
many | 15 | TRBD2 | TRBJ2-7 | TRBV10-3 | TGTGCCATCAGTGGGGTCTCTAGCGGGGGCTACGAGCAGTACTTC | CAISGVSSGGYEQYF
- | 15 | - | TRBJ2-7 | TRBV4-2 | TGTGCCAGCAGCCAAGTTAAGACAGAGACCTACGAGCAGTACTTC | CASSQVKTETYEQYF
- | 12 | - | TRBJ2-7 | TRBV6-4 | TGTGCCAGCAGTCCTCGGTGGGACGAGCAGTACTTC | CASSPRWDEQYF
many | 14 | - | TRBJ2-6 | TRBV29-1 | TGCAGCGTGGACGGAGGCTCTGGGGCCAACGTCCTGACTTTC | CSVDGGSGANVLTF
few | 17 | - | TRBJ2-3 | TRBV18 | TGTGCCAGCTCACCACCGGTTAGGGGGACGCTCACAGATACGCAGTATTTT | CASSPPVRGTLTDTQYF
- | 16 | - | TRBJ2-2 | TRBV5-4 | TGTGCCAGCAGCTTGAAAGGATACGGGGTGGACGGGGAGCTGTTTTTT | CASSLKGYGVDGELFF